This T cell receptor (beta chain) was captured in a study of Graves' ophthalmopathy and Graves' hyperthyroidism (dated by TCRdb to the late 2010s). Regarding the study in general: A patient counted as having stable hyperthyroidism if there was no progression to ophthalmopathy within 18 months of follow-up. TCR beta repertoire signatures were used to distinguish Graves' ophthalmopathy from Graves' hyperthyroidism and to predict progression to ophthalmopathy. In total, approximately 140 blood samples were TCR-sequenced: under 45 ophthalmopathy, under 85 hyperthyroidism and roughly 17 hyperthyroidism-to-ophthalmopathy patients. To explore V-J signatures that distinguish ophthalmopathy from hyperthyroidism, a discovery set of roughly 98 patients was enrolled, made up of around 44 with ophthalmopathy and fewer than 60 with stable hyperthyroidism. An independent validation cohort comprised some 18 hyperthyroidism patients and 15 to 17 patients who later progressed from hyperthyroidism to ophthalmopathy. In about six hyperthyroidism patients, the T-cell repertoires found in thyroid tissue were compared with those found in blood. Once sampling was done, hyperthyroidism patients were given methimazole at a starting dose of 30 mg daily, while ophthalmopathy patients were given high-dose intravenous methylprednisolone.

For repertoire sequencing, the TCR beta CDR3 regions were amplified from RNA transcripts. A first-round RT-PCR used HTBI primers with the Qiagen OneStep RT-PCR kit, followed by a second-round multiplex PCR, size selection and purification. The libraries underwent paired-end sequencing with 100 bp reads on an Illumina HiSeq2000. The original methods were these. Reads were processed with SOAPnuke, discarding reads with adapters, uncalled bases, mean Phred below 15, or no exact constant-primer or identifier match. High-quality paired reads were merged with COPE v1.2.5. Each unique nucleotide sequence was defined as a clonotype, and clonotypes were aligned to IMGT TRB V, D and J references with MiTCR v1.1. The analysis was limited to V-J combinations with a frequency above 0.0001, which together covered approximately 99% of repertoires. For each V-J combination, a TCR clonal expansion and chaos score was defined as F50 clonal expansion divided by the chaos observed in the TCRdist matrix. Welch's t-statistics and random forest were used to narrow the features down to about twelve V-J combinations, which were then fed into a naive Bayes classifier. The similarity between thyroid and blood repertoires was quantified using the Morisita-Horn index. TCRdb trimmed the raw reads at Q25, called clones with MiXCR and kept productive beta chains. Each CDR3 protein appears once, grouped with its most common genes and DNA. For this entry, the V and J calls and clone size follow TCRdb and not the study's own pipeline. Across this sample there are over a million distinct CDR3 sequences, with around a third seen only once. 11% of the sample rests with the top ten.

Results the study describes overall, beyond this receptor: Among expanded thyroid clonotypes with frequency above 0.001, most also showed up in blood, which suggests that blood repertoires may reflect the thyroid immune response. Ophthalmopathy was separated from stable hyperthyroidism by the 13-signature model with roughly 87% sensitivity and less than 82% specificity in cross-validation and with 80%/75% in the test set. No statistical method was used to predetermine the sample size, and group allocation was not hidden from the investigators. In validation, the model predicted ophthalmopathy progression with about 64% sensitivity and roughly 72% specificity; 12 predicted patients were CT-confirmed with GO in a median of around 6.5 months.

Including the terminal cysteine and phenylalanine, the CDR3 comprises 11 residues. Only CDR3 DNA is held: 33 bases, read in frame from base 1. The germline V gene yields SQVTM for CDR1 and ANQGSEA for CDR2. Cut back by 4 bases and 9 bases, the V and J ends lie 13 bases apart. Hyperthyroidism patients were newly diagnosed, with disease duration under 2 months, and aged 18 to 65 years. Patients were excluded if they had other autoimmune diseases, uncontrolled infections, pregnancy or lactation. Diagnosis relied on clinical symptoms, serum thyroxine, TRAb, thyroid ultrasound and orbital computed tomography. Total RNA was extracted with Trizol reagent and quality-checked on an Agilent 2100 Bioanalyzer. For this clonotype: This receptor's antigen is unknown. The input lacks base qualities; no much larger clone sits a single base away.

Sequences were obtained from peripheral blood or thyroid tissue (not recorded which). The origin of this receptor is an adult man with Graves' hyperthyroidism. The chain uses TRBV29-1 and TRBJ2-7, with the D gene not confidently named. The CDR3 region reads CSVGTELGQYF. The DNA reads TGCAGCGTTGGGACGGAACTTGGGCAGTACTTC.